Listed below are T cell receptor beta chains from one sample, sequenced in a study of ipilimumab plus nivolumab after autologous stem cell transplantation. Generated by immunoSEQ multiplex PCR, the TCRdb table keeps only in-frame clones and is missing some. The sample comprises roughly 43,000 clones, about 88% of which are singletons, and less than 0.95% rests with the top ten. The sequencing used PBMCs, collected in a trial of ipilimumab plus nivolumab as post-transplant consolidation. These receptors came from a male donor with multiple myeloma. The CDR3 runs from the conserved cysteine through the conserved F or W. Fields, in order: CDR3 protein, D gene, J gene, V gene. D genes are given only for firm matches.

CDR3: CASSISTGFWNTEAFF
D: TRBD1
J: TRBJ1-1
V: TRBV28

CDR3: CASSLGWTSGDQETQYF
D: TRBD2
J: TRBJ2-5
V: TRBV7-9

CDR3: CASSPRLALGGSEQFF
D: TRBD2
J: TRBJ2-1
V: TRBV7-3

CDR3: CASSLGDRVYGYTF
D: NA
J: TRBJ1-2
V: TRBV7-9

CDR3: CASSRLAGGPDGELFF
D: TRBD2
J: TRBJ2-2
V: TRBV19

CDR3: CASSPGGDDYGYTF
D: TRBD1
J: TRBJ1-2
V: TRBV5-1

CDR3: CASSLWGQGSHEQYF
D: NA
J: TRBJ2-7
V: TRBV28

CDR3: CASSPGEGSGNTIYF
D: NA
J: TRBJ1-3
V: TRBV18

CDR3: CASSQDGMVKPYGYTF
D: NA
J: TRBJ1-2
V: TRBV23-1

CDR3: CASSPLPSGRSPNEQFF
D: TRBD2
J: TRBJ2-1
V: TRBV27

CDR3: CASSYPGQGNGYTF
D: TRBD1
J: TRBJ1-2
V: TRBV6-6

CDR3: CASSGRTGLEQYF
D: NA
J: TRBJ2-7
V: TRBV9

CDR3: CASSISPGTGYGYTF
D: NA
J: TRBJ1-2
V: TRBV19

CDR3: CASSWTPPSTDTQYF
D: NA
J: TRBJ2-3
V: TRBV2

CDR3: CASSMQSIRDDRRYGYTF
D: NA
J: TRBJ1-2
V: TRBV19

CDR3: CASSQAPGQGFREQFF
D: TRBD1
J: TRBJ2-1
V: TRBV4-1

CDR3: CASCRRGSNSPLHF
D: NA
J: TRBJ1-6
V: TRBV19

CDR3: CASSATGGRQPQHF
D: TRBD1
J: TRBJ1-5
V: TRBV19

CDR3: CASSRYATGTEETQYF
D: NA
J: TRBJ2-5
V: TRBV18

CDR3: CASSQGRGRLAQRETQYF
D: NA
J: TRBJ2-5
V: TRBV4-1

CDR3: CASSLTRTGGEGGYTF
D: TRBD1
J: TRBJ1-2
V: TRBV7-3

CDR3: CASSIGTGSFEKLFF
D: TRBD1
J: TRBJ1-4
V: TRBV19

CDR3: CASQGRAEAFF
D: NA
J: TRBJ1-1
V: TRBV2

CDR3: CASTRWEGEGYTF
D: NA
J: TRBJ1-2
V: TRBV5-6

CDR3: CASSPSGQNNQPQHF
D: TRBD1
J: TRBJ1-5
V: TRBV9

CDR3: CASSLGLAGVGNEQYF
D: TRBD2
J: TRBJ2-7
V: TRBV11-2

CDR3: CASSSGGAGGYEQYF
D: TRBD1
J: TRBJ2-7
V: TRBV6-5

CDR3: CASFGTGGSSGANVLTF
D: TRBD1
J: TRBJ2-6
V: TRBV9

CDR3: CSVGKDAGNYGYTF
D: NA
J: TRBJ1-2
V: TRBV29-1

CDR3: CASSFSGGDGELFF
D: TRBD2
J: TRBJ2-2
V: TRBV6-5

CDR3: CATHTPGTSTEAFF
D: NA
J: TRBJ1-1
V: TRBV6-5

CDR3: CASSLTQGTEAFF
D: NA
J: TRBJ1-1
V: TRBV7-3

CDR3: CASSLSAVSVVETQYF
D: NA
J: TRBJ2-5
V: TRBV27

CDR3: CASSRDNSPLHF
D: NA
J: TRBJ1-6
V: TRBV21-1

CDR3: CASGQIYEQYF
D: NA
J: TRBJ2-7
V: TRBV28